This T cell receptor beta chain was recovered during a study of T cells of healthy individuals. With regard to this clonotype: This may arise from a read error, as a much more abundant clone is one base away.

The germline gives CDR1 KGHSH, CDR2 LQKENI. This CDR3 spans 14 amino acids. TCRdb recomputed calls from the 5' RACE reads with MiXCR, one row per CDR3 protein. Among around 83,000 distinct CDR3 sequences listed, approximately 5.4% were seen once. This receptor was identified in a female donor in good health. This chain links TRBV18 with TRBJ1-5; D unresolved. The CDR3 loop reads CAISPYKGNQPQHF. In DNA form, the CDR3 reads TGTGCCATCTCACCGTATAAAGGCAACCAGCCCCAGCATTTT.